This T cell receptor (beta chain) was recorded in a study of post-analysis software for immune sequencing data. The overall study: Some patients lacked subtype; others had relapsing-remitting, secondary progressive or progressive-relapsing disease.

Broader study findings: Normalized Chao1 diversity was significantly reduced in patients versus controls. Under the F measure, samples that were prepared in one batch clustered strongly together.

Libraries were made from TCR beta cDNA, and they carried unique molecular identifiers. The authors obtained roughly 500,000 cDNA molecules from approximately 0.95 to 9.8 million T cells. TCRdb reprocessed the PCR reads with MiXCR, giving one entry per CDR3 protein. The sample consists of fewer than 900,000 distinct CDR3 sequences, roughly 46% of them appearing once. Regarding this clonotype: Its specificity is unknown.

The sample comprised blood. This receptor was obtained from a girl aged 5-17 years with multiple sclerosis.

The CDR3 loop is CASSQGEASATYEQYF. CDR3 coding DNA: TGCGCCAGCAGCCAGGGAGAGGCTAGCGCAACCTACGAGCAGTACTTC. The chain uses TRBV4-1 and TRBJ2-7; D possibly corresponds to TRBD2 (6 bases). This CDR3 spans 16 amino acids. Germline assignment: CDR1 MGHRA and CDR2 YSYEKL. Trimming stripped 3 bases from V and 2 bases from J, with 17 bases between.